This is a list of T cell receptor beta chains from one sample in a study of blood T cells in healthy people across ages. One entry per CDR3 protein results from TCRdb running MiXCR on the 5' RACE reads. The sample holds about 280,000 distinct CDR3 sequences, 25% to 30% seen once. Sequenced material: blood. The receptors here all came from a woman between 70 and 85 years old in good health. Each CDR3 is given with its conserved first and last residue. Each record gives: clone size, V gene, J gene, D gene, CDR3 protein, CDR3 DNA. The D gene is left open where the match is weak. The size of a clone is reported for some rows only, either as once, few or many, or as a class for expanded clones.

NA,TRBV28,TRBJ2-1,NA,CASREAHNEQFF,TGTGCCAGCAGAGAGGCCCACAATGAGCAGTTCTTC
few,TRBV28,TRBJ2-7,NA,CASRSRDTLDEQYF,TGTGCCAGCAGATCGCGGGACACCCTGGACGAGCAGTACTTC
few,TRBV4-1,TRBJ2-5,NA,CASSQEDRITF,TGCGCCAGCAGCCAAGAGGACAGAATTACCTTC
NA,TRBV5-1,TRBJ2-7,NA,CASRINTQLSYEQYF,TGCGCCAGCCGTATAAACACCCAACTCTCCTACGAGCAGTACTTC
NA,TRBV12-3/TRBV12-4,TRBJ2-1,NA,CASSLEIRLNNEQFF,TGTGCCAGCAGTTTAGAGATCAGGTTAAACAATGAGCAGTTCTTC
NA,TRBV27,TRBJ2-5,NA,CASSSRGAETQYF,TGTGCCAGCAGTTCTAGGGGGGCGGAGACCCAGTACTTC
NA,TRBV20-1,TRBJ2-7,NA,CSANPRDSFYEQYF,TGCAGTGCGAACCCCCGGGACTCCTTCTACGAGCAGTACTTC
few,TRBV20-1,TRBJ1-1,NA,CSARDPRGNTEAFF,TGCAGTGCTAGAGATCCCAGGGGGAACACTGAAGCTTTCTTT
NA,TRBV9,TRBJ1-1,NA,CASTDRYRNTEAFF,TGTGCCAGCACCGATCGCTACCGAAACACTGAAGCTTTCTTT
NA,TRBV15,TRBJ1-5,TRBD1,CATAPLQQGAAGNSYQPQHF,TGTGCCACCGCCCCGCTTCAACAGGGGGCAGCAGGGAACTCGTATCAGCCCCAGCATTTT
NA,TRBV20-1,TRBJ2-2,TRBD2,CSAGTSGNTGELFF,TGCAGTGCTGGGACTAGCGGGAACACCGGGGAGCTGTTTTTT
NA,TRBV28,TRBJ2-7,NA,CASSLFGYEQYF,TGTGCCAGCAGTTTATTCGGCTACGAGCAGTACTTC
few,TRBV6-5,TRBJ2-5,NA,CASSPRIQETQYF,TGTGCCAGCTCCCCTCGAATTCAAGAGACCCAGTACTTC
few,TRBV9,TRBJ2-1,NA,CASSVDQYNEQFF,TGTGCCAGCAGCGTAGACCAATACAATGAGCAGTTCTTC
NA,TRBV4-2,TRBJ2-7,TRBD1,CASSQWGQVSEQYF,TGTGCCAGCAGCCAATGGGGACAGGTTAGCGAGCAGTACTTC
NA,TRBV3-1,TRBJ2-3,TRBD2,CASSHTSGRLPDTQYF,TGTGCCAGCAGCCACACTAGCGGGAGACTCCCAGATACGCAGTATTTT
few,TRBV27,TRBJ1-5,TRBD1,CASSPRGGGLGNQPQHF,TGTGCCAGCAGTCCCCGCGGAGGGGGCCTCGGCAATCAGCCCCAGCATTTT
NA,TRBV28,TRBJ2-1,TRBD2,CASSLATSGINEQFF,TGTGCCAGCAGTTTAGCTACTAGCGGGATCAATGAGCAGTTCTTC